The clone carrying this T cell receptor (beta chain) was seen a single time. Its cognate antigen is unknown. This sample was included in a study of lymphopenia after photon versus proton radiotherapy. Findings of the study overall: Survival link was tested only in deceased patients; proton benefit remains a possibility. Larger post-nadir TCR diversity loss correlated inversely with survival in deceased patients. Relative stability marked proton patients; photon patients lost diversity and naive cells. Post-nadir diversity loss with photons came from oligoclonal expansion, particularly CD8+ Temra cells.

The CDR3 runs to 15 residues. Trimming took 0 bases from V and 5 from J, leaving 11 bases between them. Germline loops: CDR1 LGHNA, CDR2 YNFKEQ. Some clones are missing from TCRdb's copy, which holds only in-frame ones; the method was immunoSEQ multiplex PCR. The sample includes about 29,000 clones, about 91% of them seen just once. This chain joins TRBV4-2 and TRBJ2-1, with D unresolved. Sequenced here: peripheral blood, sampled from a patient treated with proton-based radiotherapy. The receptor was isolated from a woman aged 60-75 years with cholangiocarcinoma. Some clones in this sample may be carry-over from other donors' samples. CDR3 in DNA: TGTGCCAGCAGCCAAGATCTCGGCAGACACAATGAGCAGTTCTTC. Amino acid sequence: CASSQDLGRHNEQFF.